The clone carrying this T cell receptor (beta chain) was counted many times. This specimen belongs to a study of regulatory T cells in long-lasting Graves disease. The TCR beta library used iRepertoire HTBI primers with Arm-PCR amplification of CDR3. TCRdb fed the multiplex PCR reads into MiXCR, producing one record per CDR3 protein. This sample yields around 400,000 distinct CDR3 sequences, of which around a fifth are seen a single time; roughly 13% belongs to the top ten. Documented time point: persistent/refractory GD, antithyroid drugs over 5 years with positive TRAb. Researchers made the TCR library from RNA that was extracted from PBMCs. The germline V and J ends were trimmed by 3 bases and 5 bases, with 8 bases remaining between them. The CDR3 runs 13 residues.

The chain uses TRBV12-3 or TRBV12-4 and TRBJ1-5; D gene ambiguous. The specimen was peripheral blood mononuclear cells (PBMCs), collected when the disease was refractory, from a patient treated with antithyroid drugs. The sequence came from a female donor with Graves disease. CDR3 DNA sequence: TGTGCCAGCAGTTTCAGTGAATATCAGCCCCAGCATTTT. It specifies CASSFSEYQPQHF.